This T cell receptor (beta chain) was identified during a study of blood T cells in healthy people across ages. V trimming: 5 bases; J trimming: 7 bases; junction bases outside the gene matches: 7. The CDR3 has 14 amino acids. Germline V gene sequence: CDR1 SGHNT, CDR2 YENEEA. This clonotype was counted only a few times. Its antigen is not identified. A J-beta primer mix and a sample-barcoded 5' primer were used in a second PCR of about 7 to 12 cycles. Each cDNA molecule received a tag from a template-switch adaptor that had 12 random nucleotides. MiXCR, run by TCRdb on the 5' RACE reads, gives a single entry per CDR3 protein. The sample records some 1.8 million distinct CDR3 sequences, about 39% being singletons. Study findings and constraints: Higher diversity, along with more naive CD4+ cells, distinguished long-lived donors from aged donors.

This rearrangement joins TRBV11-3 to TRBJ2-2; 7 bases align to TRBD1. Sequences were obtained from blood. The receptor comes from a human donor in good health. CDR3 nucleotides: TGTGCCAGCAGCCGGGGACAGAGGATCGGGGAGCTGTTTTTT. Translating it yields CASSRGQRIGELFF.